This TCR beta chain was sequenced in a study of cytotoxic CD8 clonotypes in ibrutinib-treated CLL. For the study at large: The group held 11 relapsed/refractory and about 14 treatment-naive patients, with under 18 IGHV unmutated.

Worth noting for this clone: The antigen is not known.

Study-level points and caveats: Clonality was higher at ibrutinib response and returned toward baseline at progression.

CDR1 is SGHRS and CDR2 is YFSETQ in the germline V gene. V shed 0 bases and J 6 bases; nucleotides not matched to a gene: 10. The CDR3 totals 17 residues. This table comes from immunoSEQ multiplex PCR, and its TCRdb copy is limited to in-frame clones, with some not included. The profile shows around 310,000 clones, about 80% of them singletons. V usage is TRBV5-1 and J usage is TRBJ2-7; 12 bases agree with TRBD2. This material consisted of PBMCs, taken before ibrutinib treatment. This TCR derives from a human donor with chronic lymphocytic leukemia. The CDR3 DNA is TGCGCCAGCAGCTTGGGCCTAGCGGGAGGGCCCCCCGGCGAGCAGTACTTC. It specifies CASSLGLAGGPPGEQYF.